Sequencing of this TCR beta chain was carried out in a study of blood T cells in healthy people across ages. The CDR3 has 15 amino acids. Trimming removed 4 bases from V and 1 base from J; junction bases left unmatched: 4. CDR1 is SGHRS, CDR2 YFSETQ, per germline. It was with a sample-barcoded 5' primer and a J-beta primer mix that a second PCR of about 6 to 12 cycles was run. Tagging of each cDNA molecule was performed by a template-switch adaptor with 12 random nucleotides. TCRdb passed the 5' RACE reads through MiXCR, listing each CDR3 protein once. The table lists just under 550,000 distinct CDR3 sequences, less than 25% of them singletons, with roughly 9% in the top ten. These sequences were also reported in another study, on T cells of mothers and their children.

The receptor comes from a boy aged 10-17 years in good health. This chain connects TRBV5-1 to TRBJ2-7; 11 bases fit TRBD1. The sequenced sample was blood. This CDR3 is CASSMGQGVSYEQYF. Written as DNA, the CDR3 is TGCGCCAGCAGCATGGGACAGGGGGTTTCCTACGAGCAGTACTTC.